This T cell receptor (beta chain) appears in the sequencing data of a study of blood T cells in healthy people across ages (dated by TCRdb to between 2014 and 2017). Turning to the overall study: In model experiments, template switching captured roughly one uniquely barcoded TCR beta cDNA molecule for every two T cells. Using deep sequencing normalized with unique cDNA molecular identifiers, the study measured how TCR beta repertoire diversity changes with age. Four age groups were formed from the donors: young (average approximately 17 years), middle-aged (approximately 41), aged (approximately 60) and long-lived (more than 75). To avoid experimental bias, donors of different ages were spread randomly across the sequencing lanes. The study analyzed two additional independent replicas of 1 million unique cDNA reads from the same blood draw for two donors, one aged 18 to 30 and one aged 80 or older.

The junction shows trimming of 6 bases on V and 4 bases on J, and the gene matches do not reach 11 bases of it. The germline V gene specifies ENHRY as CDR1 and SYGVKD as CDR2. The CDR3 starts with the cysteine, ends with the phenylalanine, and has 16 residues. The retained sequence is limited to the CDR3, 48 bases, with the frame set at the first base. Points the paper makes about the study in general: The long-lived group showed more naive CD4+ T cells, fewer expanded clones and increased TCR diversity than the aged group, suggesting age selection. Estimates of total diversity based on one million sequenced T cells were considered lower bounds and underestimates. Observed TCR beta diversity per million T cells fell roughly linearly with age, and a significant reduction was already apparent by age about 36. Conclusive comparison of naive and antigen-experienced compartments was prevented by the profiling of bulk unsorted PBMCs. Donor CMV infection status was unknown, potentially confounding age-related changes in expanded clonotypes. There was a strong correlation between observed TCR beta diversity and the percentage of naive T cells measured by flow cytometry.

Libraries were prepared through 5' RACE. A second PCR of about 7 to 12 cycles was performed with a sample-barcoded 5' primer and a J-beta primer mix. A unique molecular identifier was introduced onto each TCR beta cDNA molecule by a template-switch 5' adaptor carrying 12 random nucleotides. Each sample yielded at least 2.5 million CDR3-containing paired-end reads. First-strand cDNA was synthesized from all RNA with the Mint cDNA synthesis kit, primed by a TRBC-specific oligonucleotide. After uracil-DNA glycosylase treatment, a first 18-cycle PCR used universal primers M1SS and BC2_uni_R on all cDNA. For the original study's pipeline: Each sample was normalized by randomly selecting 1 million high-quality reads, each carrying a distinct molecular identifier. Instead of being binned into consensus sequences, reads that shared molecular identifiers were thrown out. CDR3 identification, clonotype clustering and error correction used MiTCR with a Q25 quality threshold and the strictest error-elimination algorithm. Lower-bound total TCR beta diversity was estimated with a nonparametric unseen species model using Euler transformation. TCRdb applied fastp at Q25 and MiXCR to the public reads, then kept only in-frame beta chains. Rows with one shared CDR3 protein collapse into an entry with the most common genes and DNA. These V and J calls are TCRdb output, not the study's own analysis. Across this sample there are 1.5 million to 2 million distinct CDR3 sequences, with approximately 39% seen only once. The top ten clonotypes cover approximately 22% of the sample.

Donors were under 40 systemically healthy Caucasian individuals from Russia aged 6 to 90 years. Each donor gave ten milliliters of peripheral blood, collected into EDTA-treated Vacutainer tubes. Ficoll-Paque density-gradient centrifugation was used to isolate PBMCs, with at least 7 million per sample. Total RNA, at least 6 micrograms per sample, was extracted from PBMCs with Trizol reagent. For every donor, an aliquot of PBMCs went through flow cytometry to measure the percentages of naive CD45RAhigh/CD27high T cells. With respect to this clonotype: The specificity of this receptor is unknown. No base qualities exist here, and no much larger clone lies one base off it.

The sequence derives from a human donor in good health. Sample: blood. The sequence is built from TRBV10-3 and TRBJ2-3, and TRBD2 matches 9 of the central bases. The DNA reads as follows: TGTGCCATCAGGACTGGGACTAGCCACATCGCAGATACGCAGTATTTT. This encodes CAIRTGTSHIADTQYF.